One sample yielded the 20 T cell receptor beta chains listed below, sequenced in a study of T cell responses to AZD1222 COVID-19 vaccine. The data were produced by immunoSEQ multiplex PCR, yet TCRdb's version contains in-frame clones alone and is incomplete. The sample shows about 130,000 clones, approximately 86% of them seen only once. Sample: peripheral blood, taken on day 0 of AZD1222 vaccination. These receptors originate from an adult in good health.

V usage is TRBV5-1 and J usage is TRBJ2-2; D uncertain. Per germline, CDR1 SGHRS and CDR2 YFSETQ. The V end lost 2 bases, the J end lost 9 bases, and 8 bases lay between the germline ends. The CDR3 sequence is 12 residues long. The CDR3 protein is CASSLQGRELFF. Here the CDR3 DNA reads TGCGCCAGCAGCTTACAAGGACGGGAGCTGTTTTTT.

This clone was seen only once. This rearrangement joins TRBV21-1 to TRBJ1-5; TRBD1, the table's D call, was not compared with the DNA. TRBV21-1 is annotated as a pseudogene. The CDR3 consists of 17 residues. Here the CDR3 reads CASSKVWQGASNQPQHF. CDR3 sequence (DNA): TGTGCCAGCAGCAAAGTGTGGCAGGGGGCAAGCAATCAGCCCCAGCATTTT.

V gene TRBV6-1 combines with J gene TRBJ1-5; D unclear. Trimming took off 2 bases at V and 1 base at J, with 30 bases between the two ends. This CDR3 has 22 residues. Germline lookup yields CDR1 MNHNS and CDR2 SASEGT. CDR3 nucleotides: TGTGCCAGCAGTGAAAGCAATTGGGTACGGGATCCCCCAAGGGCGAGCAATCAGCCCCAGCATTTT. This translates into CASSESNWVRDPPRASNQPQHF.

The chain has TRBV5-4 and TRBJ2-7; 8 bases match TRBD1. The length of the CDR3 is 13 residues. Germline loops: CDR1 SGHNT, CDR2 YYREEE (reference sequence). Trimming removed 4 bases from V and 5 bases from J; junction bases left unmatched: 5. In nucleotides, the CDR3 is TGTGCCAGCAGCCTGACAGGGGTGCACGAGCAGTACTTC. Its translation: CASSLTGVHEQYF.

V and J are TRBV2 and TRBJ2-2; 7 bases map to TRBD2. Per the germline V gene, CDR1 is SNHLY and CDR2 is FYNNEI. CDR3 length: 15 amino acids. Trimming at V came to 3 bases and at J to 6 bases, leaving 7 bases not matched to a gene. The CDR3 loop reads CASSEWTSRAGELFF. Written as DNA, the CDR3 is TGTGCCAGCAGTGAGTGGACTAGTAGAGCCGGGGAGCTGTTTTTT.

The J gene is TRBJ1-5, the V gene TRBV2; the D is unclear. V was pared by 6 bases and J by 0 bases, with 12 bases between. Germline lookup yields CDR1 SNHLY and CDR2 FYNNEI. The CDR3 sequence is 15 residues long. The CDR3 DNA reads TGTGCCAGCAGGGCGGACGGGTATAGCAATCAGCCCCAGCATTTT. This sequence encodes CASRADGYSNQPQHF. The variable domain in full, completed from reference TRBV2 and TRBJ1-5, reads EPEVTQTPSHQVTQMGQEVILRCVPISNHLYFYWYRQILGQKVEFLVSFYNNEISEKSEIFDDQFSVERPDGSNFTLKIRSTKLEDSAMYFCASRADGYSNQPQHFGDGTRLSIL.

The V and J genes are TRBV9 and TRBJ1-6; D gene ambiguous. Germline CDR1 reads SGDLS; CDR2 reads YYNGEE. V lost 4 bases and J 4 bases, leaving 12 bases between the germline ends. The CDR3 has 15 residues. The CDR3 region has the DNA TGTGCCAGCAGCCCCCAGACTGGTTATAATTCACCCCTCCACTTT. Amino acid sequence: CASSPQTGYNSPLHF.

The chain joins TRBV6-5 to TRBJ1-2; no clear D. Germline V CDR1 and CDR2: MNHEY, SVGAGI. There are 13 residues in the CDR3. Trimming took 6 bases from V and 4 from J, leaving 12 bases between them. The CDR3 nucleotides are TGTGCCAGCAGAGGCGGTCCAGGCTATGGCTACACCTTC. This codes for CASRGGPGYGYTF.

The rearrangement links TRBV7-2 to TRBJ2-3, with 10 bases that match TRBD2. The CDR3 consists of 18 residues. With 3 bases clipped from V and 3 bases from J, the junction kept 12 bases outside the gene matches. CDR1 and CDR2 from the germline V gene are SGHTA and FQGNSA. The CDR3 sequence: CASSFYLLAGKGTDTQYF. The CDR3 nucleotides read TGTGCCAGCAGCTTTTACTTACTAGCGGGGAAGGGAACAGATACGCAGTATTTT.

The chain uses TRBV7-2 and TRBJ1-1, with unresolved D. The CDR3 is made up of 11 amino acids. Germline V gives CDR1 SGHTA, CDR2 FQGNSA. V lost 5 bases, J lost 8 bases, and 9 bases lay in between. The CDR3 sequence is CASSPLKEAFF. The DNA of the CDR3 is TGTGCCAGCAGCCCCCTAAAAGAAGCTTTCTTT.

The chain couples TRBV4-2 to TRBJ1-6, with D hard to call. Per germline, CDR1 LGHNA and CDR2 YNFKEQ. CDR3 length equals 15 residues. V shed 0 bases and J shed 3 bases, with 6 bases lying between them. The CDR3 region is CASSQDVFYNSPLHF. CDR3 DNA: TGTGCCAGCAGCCAAGACGTGTTCTATAATTCACCCCTCCACTTT.

The chain combines TRBV5-6 with TRBJ2-7; D remains unclear. The germline gives CDR1 SGHDT, CDR2 YYEEEE. This CDR3 region has 15 residues. V dropped 4 bases and J dropped 3 bases, with 17 bases sitting between them. Here the CDR3 reads CASSLRHSPRYEQYF. CDR3 DNA sequence: TGTGCCAGCAGCCTTCGACACAGCCCCCGCTACGAGCAGTACTTC.

The chain has TRBV7-9 and TRBJ1-4; D perhaps matches TRBD1 (6 bases). CDR1 and CDR2 (germline): SEHNR, FQNEAQ (reference sequence). The CDR3 runs 15 residues. The V end lost 2 bases, the J end lost 8 bases, and 15 bases lay between the germline ends. CDR3 loop: CASSLTEGVDEKLFF. In DNA, the CDR3 is TGTGCCAGCAGCTTAACGGAGGGGGTAGACGAAAAACTGTTTTTT.

The chain has TRBV28 and TRBJ1-6; 9 nucleotides agree with TRBD1. Germline CDR1 MDHEN, CDR2 SYDVKM. V was pared by 5 bases and J by 6 bases, with 17 bases of the junction left unmatched. CDR3 length: 19 amino acids. CDR3 nucleotide sequence: TGTGCCAGCAGTCATCCGGGACAGGGACTCACCTCCCTTAATTCACCCCTCCACTTT. Protein product: CASSHPGQGLTSLNSPLHF.

V and J are TRBV3-1 (or the pseudogene TRBV3-2) and TRBJ2-7; perhaps TRBD2 as D (6 bases). Per the germline V gene, CDR1 is LGHDT and CDR2 is YNNKEL (reference sequence). The CDR3 is 15 amino acids. The V end lost 2 bases, the J end lost 9 bases, and 20 bases lay between the germline ends. DNA of the CDR3: TGTGCCAGCAGCCAAATACCGGGCTCCTGGGGGGTGCAGTACTTC. Residues: CASSQIPGSWGVQYF.

V and J are TRBV10-3 and TRBJ2-7; 7 nucleotides align to TRBD2. V lost 6 bases and J lost 2; bases outside the gene matches: 10. Germline CDR1 is ENHRY and CDR2 is SYGVKD. CDR3 length: 15 amino acids. The DNA for the CDR3 is TGTGCCATCAGCGCAGCGTTGGGGGGGACCTACGAGCAGTACTTC. Translating it yields CAISAALGGTYEQYF.

The CDR3 DNA sequence: TGTGCCAGCAGCTTACGGTACTACGAGCAGTACTTC. It is translated as CASSLRYYEQYF. The chain links TRBV7-2 to TRBJ2-7; D is undetermined. The V and J ends lost 2 bases and 3 bases respectively, with 5 bases between them. The CDR3 is 12 amino acids. The germline gives CDR1 SGHTA, CDR2 FQGNSA.

This chain connects TRBV3-1 (or the pseudogene TRBV3-2) to TRBJ1-2; D possibly corresponds to TRBD1 (6 bases). From germline, CDR1 is LGHDT and CDR2 YNNKEL (reference sequence). The CDR3 consists of 14 residues. V was trimmed by 8 bases and J by 4 bases, leaving 17 bases between them. This CDR3 reads CASAETRGSYGYTF. The DNA of the CDR3 is TGTGCCAGCGCCGAAACCAGGGGATCCTATGGCTACACCTTC.

V and J are TRBV5-4 and TRBJ1-3; D gene ambiguous. Trimming pared 1 base from V and 4 bases from J, leaving 6 bases between. The CDR3 totals 13 residues. Germline lookup yields CDR1 SGHNT and CDR2 YYREEE (reference sequence). In DNA, the CDR3 is TGTGCCAGCAGCTTGCAAGGAGGAAACACCATATATTTT. Protein product: CASSLQGGNTIYF. The full variable domain, with the rest looked up from reference TRBV5-4 and TRBJ1-3, is ETGVTQSPTHLIKTRGQQVTLRCSSQSGHNTVSWYQQALGQGPQFIFQYYREEENGRGNFPPRFSGLQFPNYSSELNVNALELDDSALYLCASSLQGGNTIYFGEGSWLTVV.

This sequence joins TRBV11-2 and TRBJ2-7; 9 positions match TRBD2. Germline trimming cut 6 bases from V and 2 bases from J; bases unmatched to any gene: 8. Germline lookup yields CDR1 SGHAT and CDR2 FQNNGV. The CDR3 length is 15 residues. DNA of the CDR3: TGTGCCAGCAGAGGTCTGGGCGGGGGGGCCTACGAGCAGTACTTC. It is translated as CASRGLGGGAYEQYF.